This T cell receptor (beta chain) was retrieved from a study of T-cell memory formation after mild COVID-19. About the research overall: TCR clusters showed largely donor specificity.

This clonotype was counted only a few times. The antigen remains unidentified. Constant-segment primers and 5'RACE yielded cDNA libraries for TCR alpha and TCR beta, each carrying sample barcodes and UMIs. TCRdb re-called the 5' RACE reads with MiXCR, one entry per CDR3 protein. The table has around 370,000 distinct CDR3 sequences, more than 20% seen once. The V gene lost 3 bases and the J gene lost 0 bases, with 12 bases spanning the gap. The CDR3 spans 17 residues. Germline V gene sequence: CDR1 KGHSH, CDR2 LQKENI. Study observations and caveats: CD4+ contracting clones lay mainly in CM and EM, CD8+ ones in EMRA.

The rearrangement uses TRBV18 and TRBJ2-6; no definite D call. Sample: PBMCs or a T cell subset sorted from them (not recorded which). The TCR comes from an adult woman who had mild COVID-19 (a few samples of this study predate the infection). Cell type and time point are not known. The CDR3, as DNA: TGTGCCAGCTCACCCCAGGTCTCGTCCTCTGGGGCCAACGTCCTGACTTTC. This encodes CASSPQVSSSGANVLTF. Full variable domain (remainder filled in from reference TRBV18 and TRBJ2-6): NAGVMQNPRHLVRRRGQEARLRCSPMKGHSHVYWYRQLPEEGLKFMVYLQKENIIDESGMPKERFSAEFPKEGPSILRIQQVVRGDSAAYFCASSPQVSSSGANVLTFGAGSRLTVL.